This entry describes one T cell receptor (beta chain). The V gene's germline CDR1 is SGHNT and CDR2 YENEEA. The V gene lost 5 bases and the J gene lost 0 bases, with 8 bases spanning the gap. The CDR3 is 13 residues long. The sample comes from a study of technical replicates of blood from four donors. The method was immunoSEQ multiplex PCR; TCRdb's version includes in-frame clones alone and lacks a portion of them. The sample shows over 55,000 clones, roughly 97% of them seen only once. The TCR comes from a human donor in good health. Sequences were obtained from T cells isolated from PBMCs. The chain employs TRBV11-3 and TRBJ2-7; tentative D call: TRBD1 (5 bases). CDR3 in DNA: TGTGCCAGCAGCCAGGACATCTCCTACGAGCAGTACTTC. Amino acids: CASSQDISYEQYF. The full variable domain, completed using reference TRBV11-3 and TRBJ2-7, is EAGVVQSPRYKIIEKKQPVAFWCNPISGHNTLYWYLQNLGQGPELLIRYENEEAVDDSQLPKDRFSAERLKGVDSTLKIQPAELGDSAVYLCASSQDISYEQYFGPGTRLTVT.